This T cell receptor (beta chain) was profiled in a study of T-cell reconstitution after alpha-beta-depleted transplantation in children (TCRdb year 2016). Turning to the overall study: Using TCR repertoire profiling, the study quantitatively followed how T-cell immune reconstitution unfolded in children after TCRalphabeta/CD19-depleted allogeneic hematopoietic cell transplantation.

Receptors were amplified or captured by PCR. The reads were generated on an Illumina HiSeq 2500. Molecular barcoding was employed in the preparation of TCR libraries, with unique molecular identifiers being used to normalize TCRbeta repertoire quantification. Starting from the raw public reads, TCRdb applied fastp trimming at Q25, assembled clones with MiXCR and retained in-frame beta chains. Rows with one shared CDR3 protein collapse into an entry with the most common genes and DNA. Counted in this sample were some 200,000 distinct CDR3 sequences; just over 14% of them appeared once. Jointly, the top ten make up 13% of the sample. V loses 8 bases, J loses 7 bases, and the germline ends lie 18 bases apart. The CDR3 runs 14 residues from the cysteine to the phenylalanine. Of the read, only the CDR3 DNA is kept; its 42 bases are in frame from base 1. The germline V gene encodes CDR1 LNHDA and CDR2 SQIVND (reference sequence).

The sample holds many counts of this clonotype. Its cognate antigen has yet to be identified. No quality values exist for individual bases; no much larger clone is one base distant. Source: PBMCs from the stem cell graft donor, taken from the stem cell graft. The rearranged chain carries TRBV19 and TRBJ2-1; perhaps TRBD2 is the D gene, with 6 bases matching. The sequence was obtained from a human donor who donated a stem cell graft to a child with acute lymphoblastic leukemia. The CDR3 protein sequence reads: CASLAGTLGNEQFF. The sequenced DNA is TGTGCCAGTTTAGCCGGGACTTTGGGGAATGAGCAGTTCTTC.